A selection of T cell receptor beta chains follows, all from one sample in a study of STAT3 mutations in large granular lymphocyte leukemia. The protocol was immunoSEQ multiplex PCR, while the TCRdb copy is restricted to in-frame clones and leaves out a portion. The table shows approximately 15,000 clones, with roughly 91% occurring only once. Sequencing was done on a sample of peripheral blood mononuclear cells. These receptors were obtained from a woman aged 45-65 years with T-cell large granular lymphocyte leukemia. Some clones in this sample may be carry-over from other donors' samples. CDR3s include the opening cysteine and the closing phenylalanine or tryptophan. A D gene is named only where the DNA matches it firmly. The size of a clone is reported for some rows only, either as once, few or many, or as a class for expanded clones.

CASRPVGPRYEQYF,TGTGCCAGCAGGCCTGTTGGGCCGAGGTACGAGCAGTACTTC,-,TRBJ2-7,TRBV28,once
CASSTGQGVHEQYF,TGTGCCAGCAGTACGGGACAGGGAGTCCACGAGCAGTACTTC,TRBD1,TRBJ2-7,TRBV2,-
CASSLLQGTGGANVLTF,TGCGCCAGCAGCCTACTACAGGGTACAGGTGGGGCCAACGTCCTGACTTTC,-,TRBJ2-6,TRBV5-1,-
CASSMAVRSYEQYF,TGTGCCAGTAGTATGGCTGTTCGCTCCTACGAGCAGTACTTC,-,TRBJ2-7,TRBV19,few
CSAGAGPYEQYF,TGCAGCGCCGGCGCGGGGCCGTACGAGCAGTACTTC,-,TRBJ2-7,TRBV29-1,-
CASSLDTGRKLFF,TGCGCCAGCAGCTTGGATACAGGGCGAAAACTGTTTTTT,-,TRBJ1-4,TRBV5-1,-
CASSLSWGNGYTF,TGTGCCAGCAGTCTATCGTGGGGTAATGGCTACACCTTC,-,TRBJ1-2,TRBV7-3,-
CASSSRLAGTSTDTQYF,TGTGCCAGCTCAAGCCGACTAGCGGGGACTAGCACAGATACGCAGTATTTT,TRBD2,TRBJ2-3,TRBV18,-
CASSIQGRGTEAFF,TGTGCCAGTAGTATTCAGGGGCGTGGGACTGAAGCTTTCTTT,-,TRBJ1-1,TRBV19,-
CSARDGMGQYF,TGCAGTGCTAGGGATGGGATGGGGCAGTACTTC,-,TRBJ2-7,TRBV20-1,-
CASSINRGAVGEQYF,TGTGCCAGTAGTATAAACAGGGGGGCCGTCGGCGAGCAGTACTTC,TRBD1,TRBJ2-7,TRBV19,-
CASSPGQSSTDTQYF,TGTGCCAGCTCACCCGGACAGAGTAGCACAGATACGCAGTATTTT,-,TRBJ2-3,TRBV18,-
CASSLAGNEKLFF,TGCGCCAGCAGCTTGGCTGGTAATGAAAAACTGTTTTTT,-,TRBJ1-4,TRBV5-1,-
CASSSGQGLRQPQHF,TGTGCCAGCAGTTCGGGACAGGGACTCAGACAGCCCCAGCATTTT,TRBD1,TRBJ1-5,TRBV28,-
CASSFGKTLAETDTQYF,TGTGCCAGCAGCTTTGGGAAGACGCTAGCGGAGACAGATACGCAGTATTTT,TRBD2,TRBJ2-3,TRBV7-9,-
CASSEGAATGELFF,TGTGCTAGCAGCGAGGGGGCGGCCACCGGGGAGCTGTTTTTT,TRBD1,TRBJ2-2,TRBV7-7,-
CASSGGQGGGTDTQYF,TGCGCCAGCAGCGGGGGACAGGGGGGTGGCACAGATACGCAGTATTTT,TRBD1,TRBJ2-3,TRBV5-1,few
CASSLVADTQYF,TGCGCCAGCAGCTTGGTGGCAGACACGCAGTATTTT,-,TRBJ2-3,TRBV5-1,-
CASSRAWTSGTDTQYF,TGTGCCAGCAGTCGAGCCTGGACTAGCGGCACAGATACGCAGTATTTT,TRBD2,TRBJ2-3,TRBV27,-
CASSPDRDRGHFVYGYTF,TGCGCCAGCAGCCCCGACCGGGACAGGGGGCATTTCGTCTATGGCTACACCTTC,TRBD1,TRBJ1-2,TRBV4-1,-
CASSLRTANTEAFF,TGTGCCAGCAGTTTACGGACAGCCAACACTGAAGCTTTCTTT,-,TRBJ1-1,TRBV27,-
CASSLGGAGETQYF,TGTGCCAGCAGTCTTGGGGGGGCCGGGGAGACCCAGTACTTC,-,TRBJ2-5,TRBV7-2,-
CASRTLMAETQYF,TGTGCCAGCAGGACGTTAATGGCAGAGACCCAGTACTTC,-,TRBJ2-5,TRBV28,once
CASSFTRESYTYEQYF,TGCGCCAGCAGCTTCACCCGTGAGAGCTATACCTACGAGCAGTACTTC,-,TRBJ2-7,TRBV5-1,-
CACTGGRLAGAGEQYF,TGTGCCTGCACTGGAGGGAGACTAGCGGGAGCGGGGGAGCAGTACTTC,TRBD2,TRBJ2-7,TRBV30,-
CASSPGGTDWTQYF,TGTGCCAGCAGCCCAGGGGGGACCGACTGGACCCAGTACTTC,-,TRBJ2-5,TRBV28,-
CASSPPGHLLNTEAFF,TGTGCCAGCTCACCACCGGGACACCTTTTGAACACTGAAGCTTTCTTT,-,TRBJ1-1,TRBV18,-
CASSQGRASATNEKLFF,TGTGCCAGCAGCCAAGGCAGGGCGTCAGCAACTAATGAAAAACTGTTTTTT,-,TRBJ1-4,TRBV4-2,-
CASSLVRSTDTQYF,TGCGCCAGCAGCTTGGTTCGGAGCACAGATACGCAGTATTTT,-,TRBJ2-3,TRBV5-1,-
CASSVDWAGEQYF,TGTGCCAGCAGCGTAGACTGGGCGGGTGAGCAGTACTTC,-,TRBJ2-7,TRBV9,-
CASSAGTGFRDEQFF,TGTGCCAGCAGCGCCGGGACTGGGTTCAGAGATGAGCAGTTCTTC,-,TRBJ2-1,TRBV5-8,-
CASSLVGGGDTQYF,TGCGCCAGCAGCTTGGTTGGCGGTGGGGATACGCAGTATTTT,-,TRBJ2-3,TRBV5-1,-
CASSPAPSGRQEQYF,TGTGCCAGCTCACCTGCTCCTAGCGGGAGGCAGGAGCAGTACTTC,TRBD2,TRBJ2-7,TRBV18,-
CATSRDNPGSNTEAFF,TGTGCCACCAGCAGAGATAACCCCGGGTCGAACACTGAAGCTTTCTTT,-,TRBJ1-1,TRBV15,-
CASSSPSGRATGELFF,TGTGCCAGCAGCTCTCCTAGCGGGAGGGCCACCGGGGAGCTGTTTTTT,TRBD2,TRBJ2-2,TRBV5-4,once
CASSPEAFF,TGTGCCAGCAGCCCCGAAGCTTTCTTT,-,TRBJ1-1,TRBV7-9,-
CASSLWGNTEAFF,TGTGCCAGCAGCTTATGGGGGAACACTGAAGCTTTCTTT,-,TRBJ1-1,TRBV7-2,-
CAHAGDRTQYF,TGTGCCCACGCAGGGGACCGTACGCAGTATTTT,-,TRBJ2-3,TRBV30,-
CASSLGTASYNEQFF,TGCGCCAGCAGCTTGGGGACAGCATCCTACAATGAGCAGTTCTTC,-,TRBJ2-1,TRBV5-1,-
CASSSGPGTREGEQFF,TGTGCCAGCAGCTCGGGTCCTGGGACCAGGGAGGGTGAGCAGTTCTTC,TRBD2,TRBJ2-1,TRBV7-2,few
CASSGTGELFF,TGTGCCAGCAGCGGCACCGGGGAGCTGTTTTTT,-,TRBJ2-2,TRBV11-3,-
CASSQGGQGNQPQHF,TGCGCCAGCAGCCAAGGAGGACAGGGGAATCAGCCCCAGCATTTT,TRBD1,TRBJ1-5,TRBV4-3,-
CAVKRTGGANYGYTF,TGTGCCGTAAAAAGGACAGGGGGAGCTAACTATGGCTACACCTTC,TRBD1,TRBJ1-2,TRBV27,-
CASNDRVNTEAFF,TGCGCCAGCAACGACAGGGTGAACACTGAAGCTTTCTTT,TRBD1,TRBJ1-1,TRBV5-1,-
CASSEMGYGNTIYF,TGTGCCAGCAGTGAAATGGGTTACGGAAACACCATATATTTT,-,TRBJ1-3,TRBV2,-
CASSLALLGNQETQYF,TGTGCCAGCAGCTTGGCCTTGTTAGGGAACCAAGAGACCCAGTACTTC,-,TRBJ2-5,TRBV5-4,-
CASRQGLGNTIYF,TGTGCTAGTAGACAGGGACTTGGAAACACCATATATTTT,TRBD1,TRBJ1-3,TRBV12-5,few
CSVDGAGTGELFF,TGCAGCGTTGACGGGGCTGGCACCGGGGAGCTGTTTTTT,-,TRBJ2-2,TRBV29-1,-
CASSLKRSSGANVLTF,TGTGCCAGCAGTTTAAAGAGGAGCTCTGGGGCCAACGTCCTGACTTTC,-,TRBJ2-6,TRBV28,-
CASSRSGVPGDGYTF,TGTGCCAGCAGTCGCTCAGGGGTCCCGGGGGATGGCTACACCTTC,-,TRBJ1-2,TRBV6-6,once
CASSITGDSYEQYF,TGCGCCAGCAGCATTACAGGGGACTCCTACGAGCAGTACTTC,TRBD1,TRBJ2-7,TRBV5-1,-
CASSPGGILRNNEQFF,TGTGCCAGCAGCCCAGGGGGTATTCTACGAAACAATGAGCAGTTCTTC,TRBD1,TRBJ2-1,TRBV11-2,-
CSVEVKGGRHYGYTF,TGCAGCGTTGAAGTAAAGGGAGGGAGGCACTATGGCTACACCTTC,-,TRBJ1-2,TRBV29-1,-